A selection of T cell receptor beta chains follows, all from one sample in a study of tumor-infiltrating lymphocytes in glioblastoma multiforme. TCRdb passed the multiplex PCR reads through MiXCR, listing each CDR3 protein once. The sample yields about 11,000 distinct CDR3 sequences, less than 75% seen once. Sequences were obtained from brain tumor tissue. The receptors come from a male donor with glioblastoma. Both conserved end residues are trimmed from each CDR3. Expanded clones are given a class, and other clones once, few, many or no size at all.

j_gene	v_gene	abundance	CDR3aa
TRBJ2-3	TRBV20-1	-	SARPNSTPTDTQY
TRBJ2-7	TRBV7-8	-	ASSLVTGCYEQY
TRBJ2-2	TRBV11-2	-	ASSSDSFYTGELL
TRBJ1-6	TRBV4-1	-	ASQNLASEASPLH
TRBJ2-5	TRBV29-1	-	SVQRDSIIRETRY
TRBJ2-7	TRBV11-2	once	ASSLSISAEQY
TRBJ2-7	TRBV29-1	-	TVRTSDSYEQY
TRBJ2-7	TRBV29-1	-	SVGGSPGYEQY
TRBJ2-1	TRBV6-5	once	ASSRGQAYNEQF
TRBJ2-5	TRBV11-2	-	ASSLQDRTGTQY
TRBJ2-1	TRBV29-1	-	SAVLAGASYNGQF
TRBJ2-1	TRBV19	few	ASSIGGSVYNEQF
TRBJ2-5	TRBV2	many	ASSEGAGGYQETQY
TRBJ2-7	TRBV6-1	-	ASSTGTNYEQC
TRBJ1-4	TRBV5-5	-	ASSLVGAGTNEKLF
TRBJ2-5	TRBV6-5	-	ASSYQSQETQY
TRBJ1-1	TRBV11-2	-	ASSLEITEAF
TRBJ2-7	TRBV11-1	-	ASTLDQGYEKY
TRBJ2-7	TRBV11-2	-	ASSSRTPPYEQY
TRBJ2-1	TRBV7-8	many	ASSRGLAGTRVYNEQF
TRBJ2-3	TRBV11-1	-	ASLTSGPTDTQY
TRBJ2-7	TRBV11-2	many	ASSQLTGHSYEQY
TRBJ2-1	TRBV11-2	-	ASSIWDRGGNEQF
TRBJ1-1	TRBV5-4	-	ASSHLLGAMNTEAF
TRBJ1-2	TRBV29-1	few	GVSADSSGYI
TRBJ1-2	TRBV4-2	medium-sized	ASSQGGQGVYGYT
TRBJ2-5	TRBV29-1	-	SVQEDGMIQETQY
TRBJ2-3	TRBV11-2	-	ASSLDWSPDTWY
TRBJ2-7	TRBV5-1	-	ASSLGVGGGLGGQY
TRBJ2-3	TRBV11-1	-	VSSSTSGPTDTQY